Given below is one TCR beta chain in context. The antigen is not known. This sample was included in a study of T cell repertoires in cytomegalovirus infection. Study-wide context: Matching HLA type, along with CMV infection, was indicated by public TCR beta signatures.

MiXCR, run by TCRdb on the reads, gives a single entry per CDR3 protein. The sample has approximately 350,000 distinct CDR3 sequences, 34% seen once; the top ten hold approximately 13%. General study results and limits: Carriers of CMV plus the relevant HLA were identified by cumulative public TCR beta family frequency. Predominance within the ex vivo response was attributable to HLA-C-restricted CMV-specific TCR beta clonotypes.

V lost 1 base and J 5 bases, leaving 18 bases between the germline ends. This CDR3 comprises 17 residues. Per the germline V gene, CDR1 is LNHDA and CDR2 is SQIVND (reference sequence). The source material was cultured PBMCs, sampled from culture after CMV antigen stimulation. The gene calls are TRBV19 and TRBJ2-1, with D tentatively TRBD2 (6 bases). The receptor was derived from a human donor in good health (CMV status not recorded). Some clones in this sample may be carry-over from other donors' samples. CDR3 nucleotide sequence: TGTGCCAGTAGTATAGGGCCCGGGCGTGGAGGGAACAATGAGCAGTTCTTC. Its protein is CASSIGPGRGGNNEQFF.